The present T cell receptor (beta chain) was sequenced within a study of identical twins. Findings of the study overall: Twin sharing of out-of-frame TCR alpha was underestimated by models in monozygotic pairs.

With 2 bases clipped from V and 3 bases from J, the junction kept 6 bases outside the gene matches. Germline CDR1 and CDR2: MNHEY and SMNVEV (reference sequence). The CDR3 is made up of 15 amino acids. A universal primer site came from template switching; cDNA carried unique molecular identifiers. TCRdb reprocessed the 5' RACE reads with MiXCR, giving one entry per CDR3 protein. The table shows a few hundred thousand distinct CDR3 sequences, with approximately 8.6% occurring only once. This clonotype occurred many times. As yet, its antigen is unknown. Donors uniformly comprised healthy Caucasians. Separately, the same data were catalogued under a study of yellow fever vaccine responses in identical twins.

Sequencing used CD8+ T cells sorted from blood. This chain connects TRBV27 to TRBJ2-5; 7 nucleotides line up with TRBD2. The receptor was isolated from a young woman in good health. Written as DNA, the CDR3 is TGTGCCAGCAGTTTAAGGCTAGCGGAAAAAGAGACCCAGTACTTC. It encodes CASSLRLAEKETQYF.